This T cell receptor (beta chain) comes out of a study of sequential checkpoint blockade in melanoma. Study-wide context: Patients were randomized 1:1 to nivolumab-then-ipilimumab or ipilimumab-then-nivolumab first-line. Each arm's sequence ended with maintenance nivolumab.

The treatment: randomized to nivolumab then ipilimumab (arm A) or the reverse (arm B). No patient had prior DNA-damaging chemotherapy. PBMC sorting kept live CD3+CD8+ cells without CD19 or CD56. Profiled with immunoSEQ multiplex PCR; TCRdb holds only in-frame clones, not every one. In the table there are under 20,000 clones, just under 75% of which are singletons. Trimming left V 4 bases short and J 3 bases short, with 16 bases between. This CDR3 is built from 15 residues. Germline values: CDR1 LGHNA, CDR2 YNFKEQ. V usage is TRBV4-2 and J usage is TRBJ2-7; D might be TRBD1 (6 bases). The sequenced sample was CD8+ T cells sorted from blood (inferred from file names), obtained from a patient given nivolumab and ipilimumab in sequence. The clonotype was recovered from a human donor with melanoma. The CDR3 DNA follows: TGTGCCAGCAGCCCGGACAGCGACTCCAGCTACGAGCAGTACTTC. Its translation: CASSPDSDSSYEQYF.